This is a list of T cell receptor beta chains from one sample in a study of blood T cell repertoires in COVID-19. Sequencing was performed with immunoSEQ multiplex PCR; in TCRdb, only in-frame clones are kept and a portion is missing. The top ten hold 1.5% to 2% of the sample, which has about 250,000 clones, around nine tenths seen once. Sequenced sample: PBMCs or T cells enriched from blood (not recorded which). All receptors derive from a woman between 50 and 59 years old who had recovered from COVID-19. Both conserved end residues are part of each CDR3. A D gene is named only where the DNA matches it firmly. Size is stated for part of the rows, as once, few or many counts, or as a class when the clone is expanded.

clone size	D gene	V gene	J gene	CDR3 length	CDR3 protein	CDR3 DNA
-	-	TRBV21-1	TRBJ2-1	15	CASSLWTGWGNEQFF	TGTGCCAGCAGCCTCTGGACAGGGTGGGGCAATGAGCAGTTCTTC
once	-	TRBV27	TRBJ1-5	14	CASSFRGEDQPQHF	TGTGCCAGCAGTTTCAGGGGAGAAGATCAGCCCCAGCATTTT
-	-	TRBV28	TRBJ1-1	11	CASSPSGLAFF	TGTGCCAGCAGTCCCTCAGGGTTGGCTTTCTTT
-	TRBD2	TRBV19	TRBJ2-1	15	CASSTTSGPHNEQFF	TGTGCCAGTAGTACCACTAGCGGGCCCCACAATGAGCAGTTCTTC
-	-	TRBV4-1	TRBJ2-1	15	CASSQGVTDYNEQFF	TGCGCCAGCAGCCAAGGGGTGACAGATTACAATGAGCAGTTCTTC
few	TRBD2	TRBV3-1/TRBV3-2	TRBJ2-1	14	CASSQGLASNEQFF	TGTGCCAGCAGCCAAGGACTAGCGTCGAATGAGCAGTTCTTC
-	TRBD1	TRBV19	TRBJ1-6	11	CASSAGTGIHF	TGTGCCAGTAGTGCCGGGACAGGGATCCACTTT
-	-	TRBV5-5	TRBJ1-1	15	CASSLSAREGTEAFF	TGTGCCAGCAGCTTGTCAGCCCGGGAGGGGACTGAAGCTTTCTTT
-	-	TRBV12-3/TRBV12-4	TRBJ2-5	13	CASSFSDQETQYF	TGTGCCAGCAGTTTTTCCGACCAAGAGACCCAGTACTTC
-	-	TRBV28	TRBJ1-2	13	CASGQSANYGYTF	TGTGCCAGCGGGCAGAGTGCTAACTATGGCTACACCTTC
-	-	TRBV27	TRBJ1-4	13	CASRMRNNEKLFF	TGTGCCAGCAGGATGCGGAATAATGAAAAACTGTTTTTT
-	-	TRBV3-1/TRBV3-2	TRBJ2-7	12	CASSRQGSEQYF	TGTGCCAGCAGCCGGCAAGGGAGTGAGCAGTACTTC
-	-	TRBV20-1	TRBJ1-1	11	CSAREGRIAFF	TGCAGTGCTAGAGAGGGGCGTATAGCTTTCTTT
-	TRBD1	TRBV28	TRBJ1-1	12	CARTGMNTEAFF	TGTGCCAGGACAGGGATGAACACTGAAGCTTTCTTT
-	-	TRBV27	TRBJ2-3	18	CASSYNRVPTPHTDTQYF	TGTGCCAGCAGCTATAACAGGGTTCCTACTCCCCACACAGATACGCAGTATTTT
-	-	TRBV27	TRBJ1-6	14	CASNRQGNNSPLHF	TGTGCCAGCAATCGGCAGGGGAATAATTCACCCCTCCACTTT
-	-	TRBV6-2/TRBV6-3	TRBJ2-5	15	CASSYSLEGAKTQYF	TGTGCCAGCAGTTACTCTTTAGAAGGGGCCAAGACCCAGTACTTC
-	TRBD1	TRBV24-1	TRBJ2-2	15	CATSDGTGYNGELFF	TGTGCCACCAGTGATGGGACAGGGTATAACGGGGAGCTGTTTTTT
-	-	TRBV4-3	TRBJ1-1	16	CASSQDSRPGNTEAFF	TGCGCCAGCAGCCAAGACTCAAGACCGGGGAACACTGAAGCTTTCTTT
-	-	TRBV4-1	TRBJ1-5	15	CASSQLLGGVQPQHF	TGCGCCAGCAGCCAGCTCCTGGGAGGGGTTCAGCCCCAGCATTTT
-	-	TRBV19	TRBJ1-2	13	CASRTGTFHGYTF	TGTGCCAGTAGGACCGGGACATTTCATGGCTACACCTTC
once	-	TRBV5-1	TRBJ1-4	14	CASSSGQPNEKLFF	TGCGCCAGCAGCTCCGGACAGCCCAATGAAAAACTGTTTTTT
-	TRBD2	TRBV19	TRBJ2-1	15	CASSMSAGVHNEQFF	TGTGCCAGTAGTATGTCAGCGGGAGTTCACAATGAGCAGTTCTTC
-	-	TRBV12-5	TRBJ2-4	14	CASGLGQAKNIQYF	TGTGCTAGTGGTTTGGGACAGGCCAAAAACATTCAGTACTTC
-	-	TRBV12-5	TRBJ2-7	14	CASGLTLWGPEQYF	TGTGCTAGTGGACTGACCCTCTGGGGGCCCGAGCAGTACTTC
-	TRBD1	TRBV5-6	TRBJ2-6	17	CASSLGGTGSGANVLTF	TGTGCCAGCAGCTTAGGGGGGACAGGCTCTGGGGCCAACGTCCTGACTTTC
-	TRBD2	TRBV7-2	TRBJ2-2	14	CASSLGRGIGELFF	TGTGCCAGCAGCTTAGGGCGGGGGATCGGGGAGCTGTTTTTT
-	TRBD2	TRBV5-1	TRBJ2-1	15	CASSRGLAGGLEQFF	TGCGCCAGCAGCAGAGGACTAGCGGGAGGGCTTGAGCAGTTCTTC